The 10 T cell receptor beta chains presented below share a single source sample, sequenced in a study of spatial heterogeneity in lung cancer. The study's findings and limits: The number of expanded tumor alpha and beta chains correlated with mutation number.

No antigen has been identified for these receptors. Stated time point: sample taken at primary tumor resection. Using its own MiXCR run on the 5' RACE reads, TCRdb lists one record per CDR3 protein. This sample carries around 100,000 distinct CDR3 sequences, approximately 4.4% of them seen once, and the ten largest clones take roughly 20%. The starting material was lung tumor tissue, obtained at surgery. The receptors were gathered from a male donor with early-stage non-small cell lung cancer.

This clonotype showed up many times. The chain carries TRBV7-9 and TRBJ2-3; D ambiguous. V dropped 6 bases and J dropped 8 bases, with 21 bases sitting between them. CDR3 length: 15 amino acids. CDR1 is SEHNR and CDR2 is FQNEAQ in the germline V gene (reference sequence). The CDR3 coding sequence is TGTGCCAGCAGTTCCGGGCCCCTTTTCCCCACTACGCAGTATTTT. Its translation: CASSSGPLFPTTQYF.

This clonotype was recorded many times. This rearrangement joins TRBV5-1 to TRBJ2-3; 8 bases fit TRBD1. Looked up from germline, CDR1 is SGHRS and CDR2 is YFSETQ. The trim removed 6 bases at V and 3 bases at J, leaving 6 bases unmatched. The CDR3 has 14 amino acids. CDR3 in amino acids: CASNTGTGTDTQYF. CDR3 DNA sequence: TGCGCCAGCAATACTGGGACAGGAACAGATACGCAGTATTTT. The whole variable domain, filled in from reference TRBV5-1 and TRBJ2-3, reads KAGVTQTPRYLIKTRGQQVTLSCSPISGHRSVSWYQQTPGQGLQFLFEYFSETQRNKGNFPGRFSGRQFSNSRSEMNVSTLELGDSALYLCASNTGTGTDTQYFGPGTRLTVL.

This clonotype was seen ten or more times. The chain uses TRBV19 and TRBJ2-5; TRBD1 is a possible D gene (6 bases). The CDR3 sequence is 12 residues long. Germline CDR1 LNHDA, CDR2 SQIVND (reference sequence). The V and J ends lost 5 bases and 3 bases respectively, with 7 bases between them. The CDR3 DNA reads TGTGCCAGTAGTCCAGGGGAAGAGACCCAGTACTTC. This translates into CASSPGEETQYF.

This clonotype appeared many times. V gene TRBV20-1 combines with J gene TRBJ2-1; no reliable D call. This CDR3 comprises 15 residues. Looked up from germline, CDR1 is DFQATT and CDR2 is SNEGSKA (reference sequence). Trimming removed 1 base from V and 9 bases from J, with 19 bases in between. In DNA form, the CDR3 reads TGCAGTGCTAGAGTCCGGGCGATTTTAGTAGGTGAGCAGTTCTTC. The encoded protein is CSARVRAILVGEQFF.

The table lists this clonotype with many counts. This chain connects TRBV6-1 to TRBJ2-7; D ambiguous. The CDR3 is 13 amino acids. Germline V lookup: CDR1 MNHNS, CDR2 SASEGT. The V end was cut by 5 bases, the J end by 0 bases, with 8 bases between. The CDR3 DNA reads as TGTGCCAGCAGTTCCCTTATCTCCTACGAGCAGTACTTC. Encoded protein: CASSSLISYEQYF.

The rearrangement links TRBV5-5 to TRBJ2-5; D tentatively fits TRBD1 or TRBD2 (5 bases each). The CDR3 has 15 residues. Germline CDR1 reads SGHKS; CDR2 reads YYEKEE (reference sequence). Trimming pared 4 bases from V and 5 bases from J, leaving 18 bases between. The DNA for the CDR3 is TGTGCCAGCAGCCTCGTGAGGGGTATGGCGGAGACCCAGTACTTC. Its translation: CASSLVRGMAETQYF.

This clonotype was counted ten times or more. The rearrangement uses TRBV6-6 and TRBJ2-4, with D uncertain. Trimming cost V 6 bases and J 8 bases, with 20 bases left between them. Germline values: CDR1 MNHNY, CDR2 SVGAGI (reference sequence). CDR3 size: 15 residues. The CDR3 loop is CASRSTQSGLDIQYF. CDR3 sequence (DNA): TGTGCCAGCAGATCGACACAATCGGGTCTAGACATTCAGTACTTC.

CDR3 DNA: TGTGCCAGCAGCCAAGATGGGAGCGTTTACCATACGCAGTATTTT. This encodes CASSQDGSVYHTQYF. The J gene is TRBJ2-3, the V gene TRBV3-1; a possible D gene is TRBD2 (5 bases). The CDR3 consists of 15 residues. Trimming removed 0 bases at V and 7 bases at J, with 14 bases between. CDR1 LGHDT and CDR2 YNNKEL come from the germline V gene (reference sequence).

This clonotype was detected a few times. The V and J genes are TRBV6-7 and TRBJ1-1; D possibly corresponds to TRBD1 (5 bases). TRBV6-7 is an ORF for which the function is uncertain. V was pared by 11 bases and J by 3 bases, with 16 bases between. This CDR3 is 13 amino acids long. CDR3 sequence reads: CAGGNIDDTEAFF. CDR3 DNA sequence: TGTGCCGGGGGGAACATCGATGACACTGAAGCTTTCTTT.

Ten or more counts support this clonotype. The rearrangement uses TRBV6-1 and TRBJ2-2, with unresolved D. The germline CDR1 and CDR2 sequences are MNHNS and SASEGT. V gave up 6 bases and J gave up 0 bases, with 8 bases separating them. CDR3 length equals 14 residues. The DNA of the CDR3 is TGTGCCAGCAGAGTAGACGCGAACACCGGGGAGCTGTTTTTT. Its protein is CASRVDANTGELFF.